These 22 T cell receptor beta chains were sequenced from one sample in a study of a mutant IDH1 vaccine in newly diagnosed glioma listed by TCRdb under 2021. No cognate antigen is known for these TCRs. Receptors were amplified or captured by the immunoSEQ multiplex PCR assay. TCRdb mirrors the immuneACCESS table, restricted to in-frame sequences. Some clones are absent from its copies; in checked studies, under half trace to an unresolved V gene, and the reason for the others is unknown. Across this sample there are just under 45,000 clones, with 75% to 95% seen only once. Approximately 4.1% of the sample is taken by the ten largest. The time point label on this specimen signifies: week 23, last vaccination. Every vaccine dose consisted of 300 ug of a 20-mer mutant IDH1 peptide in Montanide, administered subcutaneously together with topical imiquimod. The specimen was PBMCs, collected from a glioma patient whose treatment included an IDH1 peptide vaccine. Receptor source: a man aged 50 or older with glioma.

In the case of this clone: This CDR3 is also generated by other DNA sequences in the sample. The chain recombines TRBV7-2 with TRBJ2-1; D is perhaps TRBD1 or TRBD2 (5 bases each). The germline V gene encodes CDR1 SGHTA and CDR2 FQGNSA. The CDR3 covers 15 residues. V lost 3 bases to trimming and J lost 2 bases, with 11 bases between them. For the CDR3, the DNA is TGTGCCAGCAGCTTCGACAGAGGGCCCTACAATGAGCAGTTCTTC. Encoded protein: CASSFDRGPYNEQFF.

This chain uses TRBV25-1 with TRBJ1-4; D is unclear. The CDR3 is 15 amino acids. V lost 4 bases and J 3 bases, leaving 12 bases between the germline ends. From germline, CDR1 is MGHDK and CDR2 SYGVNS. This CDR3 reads CASSGWERANEKLFF. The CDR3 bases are TGTGCCAGCAGTGGGTGGGAGAGGGCTAATGAAAAACTGTTTTTT.

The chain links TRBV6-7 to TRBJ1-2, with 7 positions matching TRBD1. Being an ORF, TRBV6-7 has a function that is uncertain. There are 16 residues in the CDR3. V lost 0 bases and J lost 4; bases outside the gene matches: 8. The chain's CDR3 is CASSYSNRGRGYGYTF. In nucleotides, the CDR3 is TGTGCCAGCAGTTACTCGAACAGGGGTCGAGGCTATGGCTACACCTTC.

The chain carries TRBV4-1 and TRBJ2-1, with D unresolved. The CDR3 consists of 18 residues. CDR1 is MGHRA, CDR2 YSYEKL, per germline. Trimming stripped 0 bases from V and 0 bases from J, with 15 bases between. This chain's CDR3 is CASSQDVTREHSYNEQFF. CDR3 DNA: TGCGCCAGCAGCCAAGATGTCACTCGCGAACACTCCTACAATGAGCAGTTCTTC.

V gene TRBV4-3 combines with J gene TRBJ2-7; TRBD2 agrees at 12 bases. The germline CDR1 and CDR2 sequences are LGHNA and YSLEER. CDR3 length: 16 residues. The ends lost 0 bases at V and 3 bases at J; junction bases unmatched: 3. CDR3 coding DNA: TGCGCCAGCAGCCAAGATACTAGCGGGGGGCTCTACGAGCAGTACTTC. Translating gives CASSQDTSGGLYEQYF.

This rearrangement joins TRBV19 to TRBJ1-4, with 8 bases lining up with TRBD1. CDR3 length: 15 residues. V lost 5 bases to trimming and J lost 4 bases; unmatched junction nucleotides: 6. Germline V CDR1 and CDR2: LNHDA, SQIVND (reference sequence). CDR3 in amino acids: CASSFTGGINEKLFF. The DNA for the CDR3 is TGTGCCAGTAGTTTTACAGGGGGAATTAATGAAAAACTGTTTTTT.

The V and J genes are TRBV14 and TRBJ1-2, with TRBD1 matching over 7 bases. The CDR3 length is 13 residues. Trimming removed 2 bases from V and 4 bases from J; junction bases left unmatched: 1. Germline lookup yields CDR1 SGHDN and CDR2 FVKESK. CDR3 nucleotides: TGTGCCAGCAGCCAATGGACAGGCTATGGCTACACCTTC. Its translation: CASSQWTGYGYTF.

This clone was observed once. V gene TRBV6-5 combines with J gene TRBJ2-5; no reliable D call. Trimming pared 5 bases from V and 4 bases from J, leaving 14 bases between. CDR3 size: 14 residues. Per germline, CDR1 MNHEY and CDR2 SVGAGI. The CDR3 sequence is CASSRRAPGETQYF. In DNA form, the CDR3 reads TGTGCCAGCAGTCGACGGGCGCCCGGAGAGACCCAGTACTTC.

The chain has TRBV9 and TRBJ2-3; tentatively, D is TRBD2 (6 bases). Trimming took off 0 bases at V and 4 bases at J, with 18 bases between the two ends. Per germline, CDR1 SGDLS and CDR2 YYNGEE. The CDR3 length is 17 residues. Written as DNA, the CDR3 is TGTGCCAGCAGCGTAGGCGCCGGGGGTAGCTCCCCAGATACGCAGTATTTT. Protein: CASSVGAGGSSPDTQYF.

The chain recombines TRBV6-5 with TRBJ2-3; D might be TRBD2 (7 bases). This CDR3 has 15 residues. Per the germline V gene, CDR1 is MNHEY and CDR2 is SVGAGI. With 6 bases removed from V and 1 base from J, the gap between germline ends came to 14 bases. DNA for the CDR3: TGTGCCAGCAGGTTCGGGGGGCGGGGCACAGATACGCAGTATTTT. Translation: CASRFGGRGTDTQYF.

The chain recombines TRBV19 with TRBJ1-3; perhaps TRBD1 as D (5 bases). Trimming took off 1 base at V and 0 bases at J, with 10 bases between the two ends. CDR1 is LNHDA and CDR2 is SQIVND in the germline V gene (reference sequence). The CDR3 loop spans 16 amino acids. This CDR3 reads CASSIGDSLSGNTIYF. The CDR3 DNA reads TGTGCCAGTAGTATAGGAGACAGTCTCTCTGGAAACACCATATATTTT.

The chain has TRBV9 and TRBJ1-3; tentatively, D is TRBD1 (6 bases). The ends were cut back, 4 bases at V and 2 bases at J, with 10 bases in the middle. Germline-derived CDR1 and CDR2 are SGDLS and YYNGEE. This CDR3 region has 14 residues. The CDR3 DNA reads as TGTGCCAGCAGCAAACAGGGTCCTGGAAACACCATATATTTT. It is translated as CASSKQGPGNTIYF.

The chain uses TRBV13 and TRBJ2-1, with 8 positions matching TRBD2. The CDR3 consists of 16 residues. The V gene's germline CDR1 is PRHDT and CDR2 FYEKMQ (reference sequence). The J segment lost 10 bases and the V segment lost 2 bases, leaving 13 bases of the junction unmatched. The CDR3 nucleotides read TGTGCCAGCAGCTTATTTGCGGGGGGTTATATCAGCGAGCAGTTCTTC. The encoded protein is CASSLFAGGYISEQFF.

CDR3 nucleotides: TGCGCCAGCAGTGAGTCGCAGGGGTCAGGGAATGAGCAGTTCTTC. It is translated as CASSESQGSGNEQFF. The chain links TRBV10-1 to TRBJ2-1; possibly TRBD1 for D (6 bases). This CDR3 contains 15 residues. The V and J ends lost 0 bases and 7 bases respectively, with 13 bases between them. Germline lookup yields CDR1 WNHNN and CDR2 SYGVQD (reference sequence).

The CDR3: CASSESYEQYF. The CDR3 DNA is TGTGCCAGCAGTGAATCATACGAGCAGTACTTC. The V gene is TRBV25-1, the J gene TRBJ2-7; D gene ambiguous. Germline-derived CDR1 and CDR2 are MGHDK and SYGVNS. V was pared by 1 base and J by 4 bases, with 2 bases between. This CDR3 comprises 11 residues.

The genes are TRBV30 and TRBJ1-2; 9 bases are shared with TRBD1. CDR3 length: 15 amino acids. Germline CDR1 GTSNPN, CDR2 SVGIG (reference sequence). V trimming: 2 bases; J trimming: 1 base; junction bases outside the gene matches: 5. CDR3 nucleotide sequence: TGTGCCTGGAGTCCCGGGACAGGGAATAACTATGGCTACACCTTC. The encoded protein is CAWSPGTGNNYGYTF.

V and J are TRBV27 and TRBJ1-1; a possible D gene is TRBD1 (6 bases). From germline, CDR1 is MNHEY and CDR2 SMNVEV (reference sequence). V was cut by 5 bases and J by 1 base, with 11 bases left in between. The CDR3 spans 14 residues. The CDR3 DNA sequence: TGTGCCAGCAGTACAGGGCTATCGAACACTGAAGCTTTCTTT. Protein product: CASSTGLSNTEAFF.

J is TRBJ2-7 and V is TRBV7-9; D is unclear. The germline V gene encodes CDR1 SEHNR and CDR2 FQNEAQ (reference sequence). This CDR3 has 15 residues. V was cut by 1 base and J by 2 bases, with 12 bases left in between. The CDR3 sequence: CASSLVHTDAYEQYF. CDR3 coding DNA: TGTGCCAGCAGCTTAGTACACACGGACGCCTACGAGCAGTACTTC.

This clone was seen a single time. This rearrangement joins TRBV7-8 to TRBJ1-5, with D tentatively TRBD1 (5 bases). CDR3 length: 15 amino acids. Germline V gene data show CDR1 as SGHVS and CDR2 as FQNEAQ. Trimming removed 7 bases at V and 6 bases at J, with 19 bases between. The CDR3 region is CASTSLVGAGQPQHF. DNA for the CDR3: TGTGCCAGCACCTCCCTCGTTGGGGCGGGTCAGCCCCAGCATTTT.

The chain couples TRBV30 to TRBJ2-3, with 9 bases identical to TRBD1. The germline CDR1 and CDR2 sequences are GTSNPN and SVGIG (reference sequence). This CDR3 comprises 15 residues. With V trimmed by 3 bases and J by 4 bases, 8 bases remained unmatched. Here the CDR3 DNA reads TGTGCCTGGAGCGCGGGACAGGGATCGGCAGATACGCAGTATTTT. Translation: CAWSAGQGSADTQYF.

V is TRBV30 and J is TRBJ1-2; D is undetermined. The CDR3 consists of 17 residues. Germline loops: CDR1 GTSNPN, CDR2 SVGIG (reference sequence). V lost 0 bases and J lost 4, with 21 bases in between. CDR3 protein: CAWSVDAEKRKFYGYTF. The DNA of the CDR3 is TGTGCCTGGAGTGTTGACGCCGAGAAACGTAAATTCTATGGCTACACCTTC.

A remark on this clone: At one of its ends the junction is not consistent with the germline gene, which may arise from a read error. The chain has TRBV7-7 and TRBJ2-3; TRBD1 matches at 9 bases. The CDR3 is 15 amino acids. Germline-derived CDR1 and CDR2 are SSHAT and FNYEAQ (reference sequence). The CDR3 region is CASSRTGGAGDTQYF. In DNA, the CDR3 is TGTGCTAGCAGCAGAACAGGGGGCGCGGGAGATACGCAGTATTTT.